These 3 T cell receptor beta chains share one sample of origin, sequenced in a study of blood T cell repertoires in COVID-19. TCRdb's table, derived via immunoSEQ multiplex PCR, lists solely in-frame clones and lacks some. The table has roughly 70,000 clones, about 90% seen once. Sequenced: peripheral blood. These TCRs come from a woman aged 80 or older with active COVID-19.

The chain combines TRBV4-2 with TRBJ2-1, with 10 bases lining up with TRBD2. The J segment lost 4 bases and the V segment lost 4 bases, leaving 7 bases of the junction unmatched. CDR1 and CDR2 from the germline V gene are LGHNA and YNFKEQ. This CDR3 contains 16 residues. The CDR3 sequence is CASSREREGLYNEQFF. The CDR3 DNA sequence: TGTGCCAGCAGCCGAGAGCGGGAGGGCCTGTACAATGAGCAGTTCTTC.

The chain is built from TRBV7-9 and TRBJ2-3; TRBD1 agrees at 8 bases. V lost 5 bases and J lost 2; bases outside the gene matches: 6. The CDR3 length is 15 residues. The germline CDR1 and CDR2 sequences are SEHNR and FQNEAQ (reference sequence). The CDR3 sequence is CASSPGTGYTDTQYF. CDR3 DNA sequence: TGTGCCAGCAGCCCCGGGACAGGATACACAGATACGCAGTATTTT.

V and J are TRBV24-1 and TRBJ2-7, with D perhaps matching TRBD1 (5 bases). The CDR3 totals 11 residues. Germline-derived CDR1 and CDR2 are KGHDR and SFDVKD. Trimming left V 12 bases short and J 5 bases short, with 13 bases between. CDR3 DNA: TGTGCCGGACACTCCAGGGACGAGCAGTACTTC. It yields the protein CAGHSRDEQYF.